This TCR beta chain stems from a study of T cell responses to AZD1222 COVID-19 vaccine. Study information: Pooled in the analysis were second doses at about 4 or about 12 weeks.

The V gene end was trimmed by 5 bases and the J gene end by 8 bases; junction bases not matched to a gene: 13. This CDR3 is 16 amino acids long. Germline assignment: CDR1 PRHDT and CDR2 FYEKMQ (reference sequence). On this clone itself: Antigen: not known.

General study points: With two AZD1222 doses given, Spike-specific TCR breadth and depth both rose. None of the repertoires were sampled until the peak T cell response had passed.

TCRdb keeps only in-frame clones here, not all; method: immunoSEQ multiplex PCR. The repertoire consists of about 120,000 clones, with more than 85% occurring once and the leading ten covering over 2.5%. Source: peripheral blood, taken on day 0 of AZD1222 vaccination. The chain uses TRBV13 and TRBJ2-1; 9 positions match TRBD2. The source of this sequence is an adult in good health. The CDR3 is CASSPSWREGPDEQFF. CDR3 bases: TGTGCCAGCAGCCCCAGCTGGCGGGAGGGCCCGGATGAGCAGTTCTTC.